Listed here are 31 T cell receptor beta chains from one sample, sequenced in a study of T cells after yellow fever vaccination. TCRdb ran MiXCR on the 5' RACE reads and lists one entry per CDR3 protein. The sample yields under 550,000 distinct CDR3 sequences, 21% seen once. The input for sequencing was PBMCs, taken less than 25 days after the first yellow fever vaccination. These TCRs come from a man aged 18-30 years who received the YFV17D yellow fever vaccine.

V is TRBV7-9 and J is TRBJ2-4; D could derive from TRBD1 or TRBD2 (5 bases each). The CDR3 loop spans 14 amino acids. The V gene lost 2 bases and the J gene lost 4 bases, with 9 bases spanning the gap. Germline V lookup: CDR1 SEHNR, CDR2 FQNEAQ (reference sequence). The DNA for the CDR3 is TGTGCCAGCAGCTTATTATGGGGGAAAAACATTCAGTACTTC. Residues: CASSLLWGKNIQYF. Full variable domain (remainder filled in from reference TRBV7-9 and TRBJ2-4): DTGVSQNPRHKITKRGQNVTFRCDPISEHNRLYWYRQTLGQGPEFLTYFQNEAQLEKSRLLSDRFSAERPKGSFSTLEIQRTEQGDSAMYLCASSLLWGKNIQYFGAGTRLSVL.

This sequence joins TRBV6-4 and TRBJ2-7; D may match TRBD1 or TRBD2 (5 bases each). The CDR3 has 14 amino acids. Looked up from germline, CDR1 is MRHNA and CDR2 is SNTAGT. The V gene lost 4 bases and the J gene lost 2 bases, with 12 bases spanning the gap. The CDR3 region is CASSGGRVAYEQYV. Written as DNA, the CDR3 is TGTGCCAGCAGTGGGGGACGGGTCGCCTACGAGCAGTACGTC.

This clonotype was seen more than once but under ten times. The V call is TRBV20-1, the J call TRBJ2-5; D is unclear. Trimming shortened V by 8 bases and J by 4 bases, and 11 bases separated the two germline ends. Germline CDR1 is DFQATT and CDR2 is SNEGSKA (reference sequence). CDR3 length: 11 amino acids. CDR3 coding DNA: TGCAGTCAGACACGAAGAGAGACCCAGTACTTC. Encoded protein: CSQTRRETQYF.

The sample holds a few counts of this clonotype. The chain recombines TRBV15 with TRBJ2-3, with 8 bases aligning to TRBD1. CDR1 and CDR2 from the germline V gene are LNHNV and YYDKDF (reference sequence). The length of the CDR3 is 15 residues. The V segment lost 2 bases and the J segment 10 bases; nucleotides outside the gene matches: 11. The CDR3 sequence: CATSRSQTGATAQYF. The CDR3 nucleotides are TGTGCCACCAGCAGATCGCAGACAGGGGCGACTGCGCAGTATTTT.

This clonotype was counted between two and nine times. This sequence joins TRBV21-1 and TRBJ1-2. TRBV21-1 is a documented pseudogene. This CDR3 region has 13 residues. CDR3 sequence: CASSKREVEGYTF. Here the CDR3 DNA reads TGTGCCAGCAGCAAAAGGGAGGTCGAGGGCTACACCTTC.

The chain couples TRBV7-6 to TRBJ2-7; either TRBD1 or TRBD2 may fit D (6 bases each). With 1 base removed from V and 7 bases from J, the gap between germline ends came to 11 bases. This CDR3 contains 13 residues. The germline CDR1 and CDR2 sequences are SGHVS and FNYEAQ. In nucleotides, the CDR3 is TGTGCCAGCAGCTTAGGGGGGGCAGAGGAGCAGTACTTC. Amino acid sequence: CASSLGGAEEQYF.

This rearrangement joins TRBV12-3 or TRBV12-4 to TRBJ1-1; 7 bases are shared with TRBD1. CDR3 length: 13 amino acids. The J segment lost 1 base and the V segment lost 7 bases, leaving 3 bases of the junction unmatched. CDR3 region: CASTGQENTEAFF. CDR3 sequence (DNA): TGTGCCAGCACCGGACAGGAGAACACTGAAGCTTTCTTT.

The V gene is TRBV6-2 or TRBV6-3, the J gene TRBJ2-3, with 8 positions matching TRBD2. Germline-derived CDR1 and CDR2 are MNHEY and SVGEGT. The junction had 17 bases not matched to a gene; V was cut back by 8 bases and J by 4 bases. This CDR3 region has 17 residues. CDR3 residues: CASEISQRGMGADTQYF. The DNA for the CDR3 is TGTGCCAGCGAAATCTCCCAGCGGGGGATGGGGGCAGATACGCAGTATTTT.

The rearrangement uses TRBV7-9 and TRBJ2-5; D possibly uses TRBD1 or TRBD2 (6 bases each). In germline, CDR1 is SEHNR, CDR2 FQNEAQ (reference sequence). V was cut by 8 bases and J by 3 bases, with 16 bases left in between. This CDR3 is 14 amino acids long. This chain's CDR3 is CASGLGGREETQYF. The CDR3 region has the DNA TGTGCCAGCGGACTGGGGGGCAGGGAAGAGACCCAGTACTTC. The complete variable domain, with remaining parts taken from reference TRBV7-9 and TRBJ2-5, reads DTGVSQNPRHKITKRGQNVTFRCDPISEHNRLYWYRQTLGQGPEFLTYFQNEAQLEKSRLLSDRFSAERPKGSFSTLEIQRTEQGDSAMYLCASGLGGREETQYFGPGTRLLVL.

The chain links TRBV18 to TRBJ1-5; D unresolved. The ends were cut back, 3 bases at V and 5 bases at J, with 14 bases in the middle. Germline V lookup: CDR1 KGHSH, CDR2 LQKENI. This CDR3 spans 15 amino acids. This CDR3 reads CASSPGQPQDQPQHF. The DNA of the CDR3 is TGTGCCAGCTCACCCGGCCAGCCCCAAGATCAGCCCCAGCATTTT.

This clonotype was seen more than once but under ten times. This chain links TRBV9 with TRBJ2-3; D perhaps matches TRBD2 (5 bases). In germline, CDR1 is SGDLS, CDR2 YYNGEE. The CDR3 sequence is 13 residues long. V gave up 6 bases and J gave up 4 bases, with 12 bases separating them. Here the CDR3 DNA reads TGTGCCAGCAATTACCGGGATGCAGATACGCAGTATTTT. Residues: CASNYRDADTQYF. The full variable domain, its missing parts supplied by reference TRBV9 and TRBJ2-3, is DSGVTQTPKHLITATGQRVTLRCSPRSGDLSVYWYQQSLDQGLQFLIQYYNGEERAKGNILERFSAQQFPDLHSELNLSSLELGDSALYFCASNYRDADTQYFGPGTRLTVL.

This clonotype occurred a few times. The DNA of the CDR3 is TGTGCCAGCAGTTCCAGGCCCCTGGGGGACGAGCAGTACTTC. Translation: CASSSRPLGDEQYF. This rearrangement joins TRBV12-3 or TRBV12-4 to TRBJ2-7; D may match TRBD1 or TRBD2 (5 bases each). Trimming pared 4 bases from V and 5 bases from J, leaving 15 bases between. The CDR3 runs 14 residues.

This clonotype came up a few times. V usage is TRBV19 and J usage is TRBJ1-1; no reliable D call. Per the germline V gene, CDR1 is LNHDA and CDR2 is SQIVND (reference sequence). The CDR3 has 17 amino acids. V dropped 2 bases and J dropped 0 bases, with 16 bases sitting between them. In nucleotides, the CDR3 is TGTGCCAGTAGTATATGGGCAGCCGCCCAGGTGAACACTGAAGCTTTCTTT. Its protein product is CASSIWAAAQVNTEAFF.

This clonotype was counted a few times. V is TRBV6-4 and J is TRBJ2-1, with 7 bases identical to TRBD2. The CDR3 contains 14 residues. V lost 3 bases to trimming and J lost 8 bases; unmatched junction nucleotides: 7. CDR1 and CDR2 from the germline V gene are MRHNA and SNTAGT. The CDR3 loop reads CASSDGGEGHEQFF. The DNA of the CDR3 is TGTGCCAGCAGTGATGGGGGGGAGGGCCATGAGCAGTTCTTC.

This clonotype was counted ten times or more. The chain recombines TRBV7-8 with TRBJ2-5; no clear D. CDR3 length equals 12 residues. Trimming pared 0 bases from V and 5 bases from J, leaving 4 bases between. The germline V gene has CDR1 SGHVS and CDR2 FQNEAQ. The CDR3 region is CASSLAFETQYF. The CDR3 bases are TGTGCCAGCAGCTTAGCGTTCGAGACCCAGTACTTC.

This clonotype has only a few counts. V usage is TRBV4-2 and J usage is TRBJ2-5, with D tentatively TRBD1 (6 bases). Per the germline V gene, CDR1 is LGHNA and CDR2 is YNFKEQ. The CDR3 is 15 amino acids. V shed 0 bases and J shed 3 bases, with 11 bases lying between them. The CDR3: CASSQDGGLKETQYF. CDR3 DNA: TGTGCCAGCAGCCAAGATGGGGGCTTGAAAGAGACCCAGTACTTC.

This clonotype turned up a few times. The chain carries TRBV28 and TRBJ1-1; no firm D call. Per the germline V gene, CDR1 is MDHEN and CDR2 is SYDVKM. The CDR3 has 13 residues. The V end lost 7 bases, the J end lost 0 bases, and 9 bases lay between the germline ends. The CDR3 region is CASNIGLNTEAFF. In nucleotides, the CDR3 is TGTGCCAGCAACATCGGGTTGAACACTGAAGCTTTCTTT.

At least ten counts were recorded for this clonotype. This chain joins TRBV27 and TRBJ2-7, with 8 nucleotides matching TRBD1. CDR1 MNHEY and CDR2 SMNVEV come from the germline V gene (reference sequence). V shed 6 bases, J shed 3 bases, and the junction held 10 bases outside the gene matches. The CDR3 is 15 residues long. The CDR3 DNA sequence: TGTGCCAGCAGCCGTTACAGGGGGTCCCTCTACGAGCAGTACGTC. Encoded protein: CASSRYRGSLYEQYV.

V is TRBV6-1 and J is TRBJ1-4; D gene ambiguous. Germline values: CDR1 MNHNS, CDR2 SASEGT. The V end was cut by 8 bases, the J end by 5 bases, with 15 bases between. This CDR3 is 14 amino acids long. As DNA, the CDR3 is TGTGCCAGCGCCTACGGATCCCAAAATGAAAAACTGTTTTTT. Encoded protein: CASAYGSQNEKLFF.

The chain uses TRBV6-1 and TRBJ2-3; D assignment may be TRBD1 or TRBD2 (6 bases each). This CDR3 contains 15 residues. Germline V gene sequence: CDR1 MNHNS, CDR2 SASEGT. Trimming removed 5 bases at V and 6 bases at J, with 18 bases between. The DNA of the CDR3 is TGTGCCAGCAGTATATGGGGGGCGGGATCGGATACGCAGTATTTT. Its protein product is CASSIWGAGSDTQYF.

This clonotype is termed medium-sized (0.01 to 0.1%). V gene TRBV9 combines with J gene TRBJ2-1; no definite D call. From germline, CDR1 is SGDLS and CDR2 YYNGEE. Trimming removed 4 bases from V and 2 bases from J, with 13 bases in between. CDR3 length: 15 amino acids. CDR3 bases: TGTGCCAGCAGCATAGACGGCCTTCCCTACAATGAGCAGTTCTTC. Its protein is CASSIDGLPYNEQFF.

In the case of this clonotype: This may stem from a read error, because a much larger clone lies one nucleotide away. The chain has TRBV7-3 and TRBJ2-3; no clear D. The CDR3 runs to 14 residues. The V end lost 2 bases, the J end lost 2 bases, and 8 bases lay between the germline ends. Looked up from germline, CDR1 is SGHTA and CDR2 is FQGTGA. CDR3 sequence reads: CASSLYRFTDTQYF. Here the CDR3 DNA reads TGTGCCAGCAGCTTATACAGATTCACAGATACGCAGTATTTT.

The V and J genes are TRBV6-2 or TRBV6-3 and TRBJ2-5, with a weak D call TRBD2 (5 bases). The CDR3 extends over 15 amino acids. The V gene lost 0 bases and the J gene lost 4 bases, with 12 bases spanning the gap. Germline CDR1 MNHEY, CDR2 SVGEGT. The CDR3 DNA reads TGTGCCAGCAGTTACTCGAGGCAGCGGCGAGAGACCCAGTACTTC. Its translation is CASSYSRQRRETQYF.

This chain connects TRBV5-1 to TRBJ2-1, with D uncertain. Germline assignment: CDR1 SGHRS and CDR2 YFSETQ. V was trimmed by 2 bases and J by 7 bases, leaving 7 bases between them. This CDR3 contains 12 residues. CDR3 sequence: CASSFGWNEQFF. DNA for the CDR3: TGCGCCAGCAGCTTTGGGTGGAATGAGCAGTTCTTC.

This clonotype was detected a few times. CDR3 protein: CASSPRGQNQETQYF. CDR3 bases: TGTGCCAGCTCACCCCGCGGACAGAACCAAGAGACCCAGTACTTC. This chain links TRBV18 with TRBJ2-5, with D perhaps matching TRBD1 (6 bases). This CDR3 has 15 amino acids. Looked up from germline, CDR1 is KGHSH and CDR2 is LQKENI. With 3 bases removed from V and 0 bases from J, the gap between germline ends came to 11 bases.

There are a few counts of this clonotype. The J gene is TRBJ1-5, the V gene TRBV20-1; D ambiguous. Germline V gene sequence: CDR1 DFQATT, CDR2 SNEGSKA (reference sequence). The length of the CDR3 is 12 residues. Trimming removed 3 bases at V and 4 bases at J, with 7 bases between. CDR3 loop: CSASVENQPQHF. As DNA, the CDR3 is TGCAGTGCTAGTGTCGAAAATCAGCCCCAGCATTTT.

This clonotype was seen a handful of times. This chain joins TRBV20-1 and TRBJ2-1; TRBD2 might be the D (7 bases). The V gene lost 6 bases and the J gene lost 1 base, with 13 bases spanning the gap. The CDR3 consists of 14 residues. In germline, CDR1 is DFQATT, CDR2 SNEGSKA (reference sequence). The CDR3 protein is CSAEGGQSYNEQFF. DNA of the CDR3: TGCAGTGCAGAGGGGGGGCAGTCCTACAATGAGCAGTTCTTC.

The CDR3 here is CASSIEGTLSQPQHF. In nucleotides, the CDR3 is TGTGCCAGTAGTATAGAGGGAACACTCAGTCAGCCCCAGCATTTT. V usage is TRBV19 and J usage is TRBJ1-5; D gene unclear. Germline V gives CDR1 LNHDA, CDR2 SQIVND (reference sequence). V lost 0 bases, J lost 6 bases, and 12 bases lay in between. This CDR3 spans 15 amino acids.

The CDR3 loop reads CASSLEGATEAFF. The CDR3 region has the DNA TGTGCCAGCAGTTTAGAAGGGGCTACTGAAGCTTTCTTT. The J gene is TRBJ1-1, the V gene TRBV12-3 or TRBV12-4; weak D call: TRBD1 (5 bases). The V and J ends lost 1 base and 5 bases respectively, with 8 bases between them. The CDR3 has 13 residues.

This clonotype appeared once. The chain has TRBV6-2 or TRBV6-3 and TRBJ2-7; the match to TRBD2 covers 9 bases. Trimming took 4 bases from V and 4 from J; bases not matched to a gene: 8. From germline, CDR1 is MNHEY and CDR2 SVGEGT. The CDR3 runs to 15 residues. This CDR3 is CASSFLGLASYEQYF. The CDR3 DNA reads as TGTGCCAGCAGTTTCCTCGGACTAGCGAGTTACGAGCAGTACTTC.

This clonotype was counted between two and nine times. The chain employs TRBV6-2 or TRBV6-3 and TRBJ2-3, with TRBD1 identical over 9 bases. V lost 6 bases, J lost 2 bases, and 15 bases stayed unmatched. This CDR3 is 18 amino acids long. In germline, CDR1 is MNHEY, CDR2 SVGEGT. CDR3 coding DNA: TGTGCCAGCAGCCAACGGGGCCGGACAGGGGCGTCCACAGATACGCAGTATTTT. It is translated as CASSQRGRTGASTDTQYF.